This T cell receptor (beta chain) was sequenced in a study of OX40 agonist ivuxolimab in advanced cancers. A note on the overall study: Ivuxolimab was an agonistic, fully human IgG2 monoclonal antibody directed against OX40 (CD134), a costimulatory receptor. Intravenous ivuxolimab was administered to patients every 2 weeks at six dose levels: 0.01, 0.1, 0.3, 1.5, 3 and 10 mg/kg. Of the roughly 52 dose-escalation patients, hepatocellular carcinoma was present in about 20, melanoma in approximately 15, renal cell carcinoma in 9 and head and neck cancer in 9. The dose-escalation cohort was around 83% male with a mean age of about 58 years, ranging from about 20 to 85. Prior anti-PD-1, anti-PD-L1 or anti-CTLA-4 therapy was permitted, and approximately 40% of dose-escalation patients had received checkpoint inhibitors. Three dose-escalation patients achieved partial responses, one with hepatocellular carcinoma and two with cutaneous melanoma. The point of sequencing TCRbeta in the periphery was to test whether ivuxolimab changed TCR sequence diversity and drove clonal T-cell expansion. The paper covers the monotherapy dose-escalation part of the phase I ivuxolimab trial, which included N ≈ 57 patients. Overall results and qualifications from the work: Partial responders in the 0.1-3.0 mg/kg groups had among the lowest normalized peripheral clonal expansion, especially among CD8+ T cells. At doses from 0.1 to 3.0 mg/kg, clonal expansion was seen in both CD4+ and CD8+ blood T cells between baseline and week 6. Which antigens the clonally expanded peripheral T cells were specific for was not determined. After ivuxolimab, more expanded clones were found on average in CD8+ T cells than in CD4+ T cells. Low levels of normalized T-cell clonal expansion were also seen in some patients who did not respond.

Patients with a history of autoimmune disease or receiving systemic immunosuppression were excluded from the trial. Peripheral blood for TCR sequencing was drawn from every dose cohort at baseline, at cycle 4 day 1 and at cycle 7 day 1. Samples were obtained from an open-label, multicenter, first-in-human phase I dose-escalation trial of ivuxolimab. Adults with locally advanced or metastatic melanoma, renal cell carcinoma, hepatocellular carcinoma or head and neck squamous cell carcinoma were enrolled in the trial. CD4+ and CD8+ T cells were sorted separately from peripheral blood before TCR sequencing. Trimming leaves V shorter by 4 bases and J shorter by 4 bases, with the junction holding 3 bases beyond the gene matches. From a lookup of the germline V gene, CDR1 and CDR2 are SQVTM and ANQGSEA. The CDR3 sequence holds 13 residues, the cysteine and phenylalanine included. The CDR3 DNA has 39 bases and is translated from base 1.

With respect to this clone: Its binding antigen is unknown. It has no much larger one-base neighbor in the sample; base qualities were not kept.

For sequencing of the TCRbeta CDR3 region, genomic DNA was extracted from the sorted cells. TCRbeta CDR3 regions were sequenced using the immunoSEQ Assay. What TCRdb holds here is the immuneACCESS table cut down to in-frame rearrangements. Part of the clones is not present; checked against another copy, under half of the missing clones reflect an unresolved V gene, and the others are unexplained. This sample comprises about 28,000 clones, approximately 86% of them detected only once. The top ten hold roughly 40% of the sample. This sequence uses TRBV29-1 and TRBJ2-2; 7 central bases correspond to TRBD2. This receptor was taken from an adult with an advanced solid tumor such as melanoma, head and neck, liver or kidney cancer. The sequences come from CD4+ or CD8+ T cells sorted from blood, collected in a trial of the OX40 agonist ivuxolimab. The CDR3 amino acid sequence is: CSVAGLFTGELFF. The DNA is as follows: TGCAGCGTTGCGGGACTATTCACCGGGGAGCTGTTTTTT.